These 7 T cell receptor beta chains originate from one sample sequenced in a study of radiotherapy plus CTLA-4 blockade in lung cancer. Libraries were prepared by immunoSEQ multiplex PCR; TCRdb keeps only in-frame clonotypes and omits some of them. Of tens of thousands of clones listed, around 75% are singletons. The specimen comprised peripheral blood, sampled from a patient treated with radiotherapy plus ipilimumab. These TCRs come from a human donor with non-small cell lung cancer who had a complete response to radiotherapy plus ipilimumab.

There are a few counts of this clone. V gene TRBV6-6 combines with J gene TRBJ1-4, with D unresolved. Germline values: CDR1 MNHNY, CDR2 SVGAGI (reference sequence). This CDR3 comprises 12 residues. The V end lost 7 bases, the J end lost 8 bases, and 11 bases lay between the germline ends. Written as DNA, the CDR3 is TGTGCCAGCACCGAGACTGGCGAAAAACTGTTTTTT. It is translated as CASTETGEKLFF.

This rearrangement joins TRBV6-5 to TRBJ1-1, with a tentative D call TRBD1 (6 bases). The germline V gene has CDR1 MNHEY and CDR2 SVGAGI. This CDR3 is 15 amino acids long. V shed 2 bases and J shed 5 bases, with 15 bases lying between them. This CDR3 reads CASSYARGVWTEAFF. CDR3 DNA sequence: TGTGCCAGCAGTTACGCCAGGGGAGTTTGGACTGAAGCTTTCTTT.

This chain links TRBV9 with TRBJ2-7; 9 nucleotides line up with TRBD1. Trimming at V came to 3 bases and at J to 3 bases, leaving 7 bases not matched to a gene. CDR3 length equals 15 residues. Germline V gives CDR1 SGDLS, CDR2 YYNGEE. The CDR3 spells CASSGMTGGGYEQYF. CDR3 sequence (DNA): TGTGCCAGCAGCGGTATGACAGGGGGAGGCTACGAGCAGTACTTC. Variable domain in full (rest from reference TRBV9 and TRBJ2-7): DSGVTQTPKHLITATGQRVTLRCSPRSGDLSVYWYQQSLDQGLQFLIQYYNGEERAKGNILERFSAQQFPDLHSELNLSSLELGDSALYFCASSGMTGGGYEQYFGPGTRLTVT.

V and J are TRBV29-1 and TRBJ1-1; perhaps TRBD1 as D (6 bases). V dropped 2 bases and J dropped 11 bases, with 9 bases sitting between them. In germline, CDR1 is SQVTM, CDR2 ANQGSEA. The CDR3 is made up of 10 amino acids. CDR3 sequence (DNA): TGCAGCGTTGAACTGACAGGTGCTTTCTTT. This encodes CSVELTGAFF.

The rearrangement uses TRBV30 and TRBJ2-1; the D is unclear. With 1 base removed from V and 5 bases from J, the gap between germline ends came to 3 bases. The CDR3 is 11 amino acids. The V gene's germline CDR1 is GTSNPN and CDR2 SVGIG (reference sequence). CDR3 DNA: TGTGCCTGGAGTGCCGACAATGAGCAGTTCTTC. This codes for CAWSADNEQFF.

The chain links TRBV7-2 to TRBJ2-5; D is unclear. The germline V gene has CDR1 SGHTA and CDR2 FQGNSA. The CDR3 sequence is 13 residues long. V gave up 5 bases and J gave up 2 bases, with 9 bases separating them. The chain's CDR3 is CASSMFRQETQYF. The DNA for the CDR3 is TGTGCCAGCAGCATGTTCCGGCAAGAGACCCAGTACTTC.

The chain joins TRBV7-6 to TRBJ2-3; 16 nucleotides match TRBD2. This CDR3 contains 17 residues. Trimming took 6 bases from V and 0 from J; bases not matched to a gene: 3. CDR1 and CDR2 (germline): SGHVS, FNYEAQ. For the CDR3, the DNA is TGTGCCAGCAGGGGACTAGCGGGGGGGCCTAGCACAGATACGCAGTATTTT. This sequence encodes CASRGLAGGPSTDTQYF. Drawing the rest from reference TRBV7-6 and TRBJ2-3, the complete variable domain is GAGVSQSPRYKVTKRGQDVALRCDPISGHVSLYWYRQALGQGPEFLTYFNYEAQQDKSGLPNDRFSAERPEGSISTLTIQRTEQRDSAMYRCASRGLAGGPSTDTQYFGPGTRLTVL.